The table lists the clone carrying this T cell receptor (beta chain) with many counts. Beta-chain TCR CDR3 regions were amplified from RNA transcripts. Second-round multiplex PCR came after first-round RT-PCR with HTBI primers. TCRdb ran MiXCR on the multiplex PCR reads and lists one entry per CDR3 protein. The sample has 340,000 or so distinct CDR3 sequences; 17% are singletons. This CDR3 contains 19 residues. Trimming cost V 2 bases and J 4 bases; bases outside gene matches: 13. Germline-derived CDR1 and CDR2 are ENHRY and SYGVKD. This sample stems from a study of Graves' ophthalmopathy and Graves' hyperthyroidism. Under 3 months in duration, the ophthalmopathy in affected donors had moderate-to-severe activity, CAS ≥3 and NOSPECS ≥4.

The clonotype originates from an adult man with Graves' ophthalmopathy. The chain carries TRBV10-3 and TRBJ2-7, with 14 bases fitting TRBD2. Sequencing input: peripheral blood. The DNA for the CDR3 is TGTGCCATCAGTGAGGCGGGGACTAGCGGGAGCCCCGGAAAGTACGAGCAGTACTTC. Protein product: CAISEAGTSGSPGKYEQYF.